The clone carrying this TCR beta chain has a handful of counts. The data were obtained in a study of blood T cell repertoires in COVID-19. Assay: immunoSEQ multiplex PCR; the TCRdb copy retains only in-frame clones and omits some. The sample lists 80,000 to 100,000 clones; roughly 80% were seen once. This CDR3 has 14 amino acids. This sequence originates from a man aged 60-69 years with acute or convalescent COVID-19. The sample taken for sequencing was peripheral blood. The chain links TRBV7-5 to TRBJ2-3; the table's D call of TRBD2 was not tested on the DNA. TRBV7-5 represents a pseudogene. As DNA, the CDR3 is TGTGCCGACGAAGAGCTAGCGGGAGCAAATACGCAGTATTTT. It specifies CADEELAGANTQYF.